The clone carrying this TCR beta chain was seen only a few times. The antigen is unknown. Then a second PCR, running roughly 7 to 11 cycles, was carried out with a sample-barcoded 5' primer and a J-beta primer mix. Each CDR3 protein is one row after TCRdb ran MiXCR on the 5' RACE reads. The top ten hold 18% of the sample, which has 500,000 to 600,000 distinct CDR3 sequences, approximately 25% seen once. This record belongs to a study of blood T cells in healthy people across ages. Whole-study findings and limits: Age advanced and TCR beta diversity per million T cells fell, roughly linearly.

About 10 milliliters of peripheral blood were drawn from each donor into EDTA-treated tubes. No fewer than 7 million PBMCs went into each sample. The V segment lost 0 bases and the J segment 0 bases; nucleotides outside the gene matches: 6. The CDR3 has 18 amino acids. The V gene's germline CDR1 is SGDLS and CDR2 YYNGEE. Source material: blood. The V and J genes are TRBV9 and TRBJ2-5, with 12 bases lining up with TRBD2. The receptor was derived from a woman in her 70s in good health. CDR3 nucleotide sequence: TGTGCCAGCAGCGTAGGCCCCGGACTAGCGGGAAACCAAGAGACCCAGTACTTC. Translating it yields CASSVGPGLAGNQETQYF.